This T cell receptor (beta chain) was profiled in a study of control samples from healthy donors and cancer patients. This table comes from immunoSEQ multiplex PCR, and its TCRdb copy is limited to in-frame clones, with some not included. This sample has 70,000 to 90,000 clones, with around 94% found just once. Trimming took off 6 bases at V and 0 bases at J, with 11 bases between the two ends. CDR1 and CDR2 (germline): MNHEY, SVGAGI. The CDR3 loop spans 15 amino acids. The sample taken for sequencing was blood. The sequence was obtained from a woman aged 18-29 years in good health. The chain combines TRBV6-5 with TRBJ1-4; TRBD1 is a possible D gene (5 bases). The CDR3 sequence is CASRADRATNEKLFF. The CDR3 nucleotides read TGTGCCAGCAGGGCAGACAGAGCAACTAATGAAAAACTGTTTTTT.